The rows below give T cell receptor beta chains drawn from one sample of a study of blood T cells in healthy people across ages. TCRdb re-analysed the 5' RACE reads in MiXCR, keeping a single row per CDR3 protein. The sample lists about 1.6 million distinct CDR3 sequences; about 32% were seen once. Sequenced input: blood. These receptors were collected from a woman aged 25 to 39 in good health. Both conserved end residues are part of each CDR3. The order of the fields is D gene, V gene, J gene, CDR3 length, clone size, CDR3 DNA, CDR3 protein. A D gene is named only where the DNA matches it firmly. Only some rows state a clone size, as once, few, many or a class for expanded clones.

D gene: .
V gene: TRBV5-1
J gene: TRBJ1-2
CDR3 length: 16
clone size: .
CDR3 DNA: TGCGCCAGCAGCTTGGTTGGGTTTGGGTCTGACTATGGCTACACCTTC
CDR3 protein: CASSLVGFGSDYGYTF

D gene: .
V gene: TRBV20-1
J gene: TRBJ2-5
CDR3 length: 13
clone size: few
CDR3 DNA: TGCAGTGCTAGAGAAACCCGTCAAGAGACCCAGTACTTC
CDR3 protein: CSARETRQETQYF

D gene: TRBD1
V gene: TRBV30
J gene: TRBJ1-2
CDR3 length: 18
clone size: .
CDR3 DNA: TGTGCCTGGAGTGTACTGTCGGGGACAGGAGATTTCTTTTATCGCTACACCTTC
CDR3 protein: CAWSVLSGTGDFFYRYTF

D gene: TRBD1
V gene: TRBV12-3/TRBV12-4
J gene: TRBJ2-7
CDR3 length: 20
clone size: .
CDR3 DNA: TGTGCCAGCAGTTTAGTCACACTGGGAGGACAGGGGGCTAACTCCTACGAGCAGTACTTC
CDR3 protein: CASSLVTLGGQGANSYEQYF

D gene: .
V gene: TRBV27
J gene: TRBJ2-3
CDR3 length: 14
clone size: few
CDR3 DNA: TGTGCCAGCAGTTTCACAGCGGGCGGGAACACGCAGTATTTT
CDR3 protein: CASSFTAGGNTQYF

D gene: TRBD1
V gene: TRBV29-1
J gene: TRBJ1-1
CDR3 length: 14
clone size: .
CDR3 DNA: TGCAGCGCCATGGGGTCGTCCAGGGGGACTGAAGCTTTCTTT
CDR3 protein: CSAMGSSRGTEAFF

D gene: TRBD1
V gene: TRBV20-1
J gene: TRBJ2-1
CDR3 length: 15
clone size: few
CDR3 DNA: TGCAGTGCTAGAGATCGGGGACAGTCCTACAATGAGCAGTTCTTC
CDR3 protein: CSARDRGQSYNEQFF

D gene: TRBD1
V gene: TRBV4-1
J gene: TRBJ1-5
CDR3 length: 15
clone size: few
CDR3 DNA: TGCGCCAGCAGCCTCGGACAGGGATCGGAACAGCCCCAGCATTTT
CDR3 protein: CASSLGQGSEQPQHF

D gene: .
V gene: TRBV4-2
J gene: TRBJ1-1
CDR3 length: 15
clone size: few
CDR3 DNA: TGTGCCAGCAGCCAGTCAGGCACCAAGAACACTGAAGCTTTCTTT
CDR3 protein: CASSQSGTKNTEAFF

D gene: .
V gene: TRBV5-1
J gene: TRBJ2-5
CDR3 length: 15
clone size: .
CDR3 DNA: TGCGCCAGCAGCCTGGGACCGAAGTACCAAGAGACCCAGTACTTC
CDR3 protein: CASSLGPKYQETQYF

D gene: TRBD2
V gene: TRBV12-3/TRBV12-4
J gene: TRBJ2-7
CDR3 length: 14
clone size: .
CDR3 DNA: TGTGCCAGCAGTTTTAGCGGGAAATCCTACGAGCAGTACTTC
CDR3 protein: CASSFSGKSYEQYF

D gene: .
V gene: TRBV7-3
J gene: TRBJ1-1
CDR3 length: 14
clone size: .
CDR3 DNA: TGTGCCAGCAGAGTACAGGGACGGGGCACTGAAGCTTTCTTT
CDR3 protein: CASRVQGRGTEAFF

D gene: TRBD1
V gene: TRBV27
J gene: TRBJ2-1
CDR3 length: 16
clone size: few
CDR3 DNA: TGTGCCAGCAGACAGGGGGCTCAAGGTTCCTACAATGAGCAGTTCTTC
CDR3 protein: CASRQGAQGSYNEQFF

D gene: .
V gene: TRBV25-1
J gene: TRBJ1-1
CDR3 length: 14
clone size: .
CDR3 DNA: TGTGCCAGCAGTGCATCGGACAGAAACACTGAAGCTTTCTTT
CDR3 protein: CASSASDRNTEAFF

D gene: TRBD1
V gene: TRBV27
J gene: TRBJ1-5
CDR3 length: 13
clone size: .
CDR3 DNA: TGTGCCAGCAGTCCACAGGGGCTGGAGCCCCAGCATTTT
CDR3 protein: CASSPQGLEPQHF

D gene: TRBD2
V gene: TRBV13
J gene: TRBJ2-1
CDR3 length: 13
clone size: .
CDR3 DNA: TGTGCCAGCAGCCGCGGGAGGAACGATGAGCAGTTCTTC
CDR3 protein: CASSRGRNDEQFF

D gene: TRBD2
V gene: TRBV7-9
J gene: TRBJ2-3
CDR3 length: 14
clone size: few
CDR3 DNA: TGTGCCAGCAGCTTCAGCGGGGGGGAAGATACGCAGTATTTT
CDR3 protein: CASSFSGGEDTQYF

D gene: TRBD1
V gene: TRBV6-1
J gene: TRBJ2-3
CDR3 length: 15
clone size: .
CDR3 DNA: TGTGCCAGCATAGCAGGGGGACCTAGCACAGATACGCAGTATTTT
CDR3 protein: CASIAGGPSTDTQYF

D gene: .
V gene: TRBV7-9
J gene: TRBJ2-1
CDR3 length: 14
clone size: .
CDR3 DNA: TGTGCCACCCCGGAGGGGCGGGGTCGCGGTGAGCAGTTCTTC
CDR3 protein: CATPEGRGRGEQFF

D gene: .
V gene: TRBV6-2/TRBV6-3
J gene: TRBJ2-3
CDR3 length: 15
clone size: few
CDR3 DNA: TGTGCCAGCAGTTTACAGCGGGTCGGCACAGATACGCAGTATTTT
CDR3 protein: CASSLQRVGTDTQYF

D gene: .
V gene: TRBV6-1
J gene: TRBJ1-5
CDR3 length: 13
clone size: .
CDR3 DNA: TGTGCCAGCAGGAGGGACGGCAATCAGCCCCAGCATTTT
CDR3 protein: CASRRDGNQPQHF

D gene: .
V gene: TRBV7-2
J gene: TRBJ2-3
CDR3 length: 16
clone size: few
CDR3 DNA: TGTGCCAGCAGCTATAGAGGAGGTGGTGAGGCAGATACGCAGTATTTT
CDR3 protein: CASSYRGGGEADTQYF

D gene: TRBD2
V gene: TRBV6-5
J gene: TRBJ2-1
CDR3 length: 15
clone size: .
CDR3 DNA: TGTGCCAGCAGTTACGGTAGCGGGAGTAACAATGAGCAGTTCTTC
CDR3 protein: CASSYGSGSNNEQFF

D gene: TRBD2
V gene: TRBV5-1
J gene: TRBJ2-1
CDR3 length: 16
clone size: many
CDR3 DNA: TGTGCCAGCAGCTTAGACCTAGCGGGGGCCTACAATGAGCAGTTCTTC
CDR3 protein: CASSLDLAGAYNEQFF

D gene: .
V gene: TRBV3-1
J gene: TRBJ2-1
CDR3 length: 15
clone size: .
CDR3 DNA: TGTGCCAGCAGCCAAGATCAGGGTTCCTACAATGAGCAGTTCTTC
CDR3 protein: CASSQDQGSYNEQFF

D gene: TRBD2
V gene: TRBV3-1
J gene: TRBJ2-1
CDR3 length: 14
clone size: .
CDR3 DNA: TGTGCCAGCAGCCGGGGACTAGCGGTTGATGAGCAGTTCTTC
CDR3 protein: CASSRGLAVDEQFF

D gene: .
V gene: TRBV20-1
J gene: TRBJ1-5
CDR3 length: 15
clone size: .
CDR3 DNA: TGCAGTGCTACCCGGGGAGGATATAGCAATCAGCCCCAGCATTTT
CDR3 protein: CSATRGGYSNQPQHF

D gene: .
V gene: TRBV6-5
J gene: TRBJ2-5
CDR3 length: 13
clone size: .
CDR3 DNA: TGTGCCAGCAGTTACGACCAGGAAGAGACCCAGTACTTC
CDR3 protein: CASSYDQEETQYF

D gene: .
V gene: TRBV4-1
J gene: TRBJ2-2
CDR3 length: 16
clone size: .
CDR3 DNA: TGCGCCAGCAGCCAAGAGGGACTTTCGAACACCGGGGAGCGGTTTTTT
CDR3 protein: CASSQEGLSNTGERFF

D gene: .
V gene: TRBV18
J gene: TRBJ1-6
CDR3 length: 16
clone size: .
CDR3 DNA: TGTGCCAGCTCAAGGTCGGGACAACCCTATAATTCACCCCTCCACTTT
CDR3 protein: CASSRSGQPYNSPLHF

D gene: TRBD2
V gene: TRBV7-6
J gene: TRBJ2-5
CDR3 length: 17
clone size: few
CDR3 DNA: TGTGCCAGCAGCAACGACGGACTAGCGGGAAGGTGGGAGACCCAGTACTTC
CDR3 protein: CASSNDGLAGRWETQYF

D gene: .
V gene: TRBV20-1
J gene: TRBJ2-7
CDR3 length: 13
clone size: few
CDR3 DNA: TGCAGTGCGTCCACCCCCACAGCCTACGAGCAGTACTTC
CDR3 protein: CSASTPTAYEQYF

D gene: TRBD1
V gene: TRBV5-1
J gene: TRBJ1-2
CDR3 length: 15
clone size: once
CDR3 DNA: TGCGCCAGCAGGCCGGAGGACAGGGCAAACTATGGCTACACCTTC
CDR3 protein: CASRPEDRANYGYTF

D gene: .
V gene: TRBV9
J gene: TRBJ2-1
CDR3 length: 12
clone size: few
CDR3 DNA: TGTGCCAGCAGCGTAGGCGGGGGCCCTCTGTTCTTC
CDR3 protein: CASSVGGGPLFF

D gene: .
V gene: TRBV5-1
J gene: TRBJ1-2
CDR3 length: 17
clone size: .
CDR3 DNA: TGCGCCGGCAGCTTGTCCCCAGGGTCCGCTCTCACCTCCAGCTACACCTTC
CDR3 protein: CAGSLSPGSALTSSYTF

D gene: TRBD2
V gene: TRBV5-1
J gene: TRBJ2-7
CDR3 length: 14
clone size: .
CDR3 DNA: TGCGCCAGCAGAGAGAGAGCGGGAGTCTACAAGCAGTACTTC
CDR3 protein: CASRERAGVYKQYF

D gene: .
V gene: TRBV27
J gene: TRBJ2-5
CDR3 length: 13
clone size: .
CDR3 DNA: TGTGCCAGCAGTTTAGAAGGGATGGAGACCCAGTACTTC
CDR3 protein: CASSLEGMETQYF

D gene: .
V gene: TRBV20-1
J gene: TRBJ2-3
CDR3 length: 14
clone size: once
CDR3 DNA: TGCAGTGCTTACTCTAACGCCGCTGCAGATACGCAGGATTTT
CDR3 protein: CSAYSNAAADTQDF

D gene: .
V gene: TRBV5-1
J gene: TRBJ2-2
CDR3 length: 14
clone size: few
CDR3 DNA: TGCGCCAGCAGCCTGCGAGAGTACACCGGGGAGCTGTTTTTT
CDR3 protein: CASSLREYTGELFF

D gene: .
V gene: TRBV20-1
J gene: TRBJ1-2
CDR3 length: 11
clone size: few
CDR3 DNA: TGCAGTGCTCCTCGGGACACTGGCTACACCTTC
CDR3 protein: CSAPRDTGYTF

D gene: .
V gene: TRBV6-1
J gene: TRBJ2-7
CDR3 length: 15
clone size: few
CDR3 DNA: TGTGCCAGCAGTCCCCGGGCCCTGAGGCTTTACGAGCAGTACTTC
CDR3 protein: CASSPRALRLYEQYF

D gene: TRBD2
V gene: TRBV4-1
J gene: TRBJ2-7
CDR3 length: 14
clone size: .
CDR3 DNA: TGCGCCAGCAGCCGGGAGGGGCGGTTCTACGAGCAGTACTTC
CDR3 protein: CASSREGRFYEQYF

D gene: TRBD1
V gene: TRBV12-3/TRBV12-4
J gene: TRBJ1-5
CDR3 length: 14
clone size: .
CDR3 DNA: TGTGCCAGCAGTGAAGGGGGCAGACAGGGGCCCCAGCATTTT
CDR3 protein: CASSEGGRQGPQHF

D gene: .
V gene: TRBV27
J gene: TRBJ2-1
CDR3 length: 15
clone size: .
CDR3 DNA: TGTGCCAGCAGTCCAATCTATAGCTCCTACAATGAGCAGTTCTTC
CDR3 protein: CASSPIYSSYNEQFF

D gene: .
V gene: TRBV20-1
J gene: TRBJ2-3
CDR3 length: 10
clone size: .
CDR3 DNA: TGCAGTGCTGAATCAGATACGCAGTATTTT
CDR3 protein: CSAESDTQYF